Sequencing of this T cell receptor (beta chain) was carried out in a study of STAT5B mutations in CD4+ large granular lymphocyte leukemia. The assay was immunoSEQ multiplex PCR, and TCRdb's table has in-frame clones only and misses some. Of roughly 48,000 clones in the sample, about 70% are singletons; the top ten hold 1.5%. Specimen: CD4+ T cells from blood buffy coats. The source of this sequence is a human donor in good health.

The CDR3 spells CASEGSPDTQYF. CDR3 coding DNA: TGTGCCAGCGAGGGGTCCCCAGATACGCAGTATTTT. This rearrangement joins TRBV6-1 to TRBJ2-3; perhaps D is TRBD1 or TRBD2 (5 bases each). V lost 8 bases and J lost 4, with 10 bases in between. CDR1 MNHNS and CDR2 SASEGT come from the germline V gene. The CDR3 has 12 residues.